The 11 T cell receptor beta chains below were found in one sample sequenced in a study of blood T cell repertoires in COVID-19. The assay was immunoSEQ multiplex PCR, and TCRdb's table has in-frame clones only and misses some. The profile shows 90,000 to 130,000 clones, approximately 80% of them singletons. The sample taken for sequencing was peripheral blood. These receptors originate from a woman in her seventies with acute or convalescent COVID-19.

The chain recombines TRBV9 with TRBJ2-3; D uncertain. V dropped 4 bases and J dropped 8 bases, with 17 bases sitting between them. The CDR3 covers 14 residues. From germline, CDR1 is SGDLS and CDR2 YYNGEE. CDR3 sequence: CASSSLSVAGTQYF. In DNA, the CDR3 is TGTGCCAGCAGCTCTTTATCCGTGGCAGGTACGCAGTATTTT.

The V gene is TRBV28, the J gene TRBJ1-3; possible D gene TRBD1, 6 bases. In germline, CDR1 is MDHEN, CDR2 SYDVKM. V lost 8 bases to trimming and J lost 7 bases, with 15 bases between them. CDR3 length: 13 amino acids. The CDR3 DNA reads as TGTGCCAGCTTAGACAGGAAAGACAACACCATATATTTT. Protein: CASLDRKDNTIYF.

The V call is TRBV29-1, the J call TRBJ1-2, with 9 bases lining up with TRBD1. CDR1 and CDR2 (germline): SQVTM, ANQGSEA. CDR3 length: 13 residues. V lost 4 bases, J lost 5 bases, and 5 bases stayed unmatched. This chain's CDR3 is CSVGIGQGYGYTF. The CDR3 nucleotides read TGCAGCGTTGGTATTGGACAGGGGTATGGCTACACCTTC.

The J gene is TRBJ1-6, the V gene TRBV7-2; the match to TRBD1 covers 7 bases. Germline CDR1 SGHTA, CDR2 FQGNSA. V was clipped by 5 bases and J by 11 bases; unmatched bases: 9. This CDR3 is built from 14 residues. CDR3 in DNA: TGTGCCAGCAGCCCGGACAGGTTTGGGACACCCCTCCACTTT. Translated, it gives CASSPDRFGTPLHF.

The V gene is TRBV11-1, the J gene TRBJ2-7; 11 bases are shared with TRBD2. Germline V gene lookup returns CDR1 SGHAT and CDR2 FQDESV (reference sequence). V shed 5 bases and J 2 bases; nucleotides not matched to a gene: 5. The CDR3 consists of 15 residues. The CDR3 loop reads CASSTGTSGTYEQYF. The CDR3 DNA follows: TGTGCCAGCAGCACCGGGACTAGCGGTACCTACGAGCAGTACTTC. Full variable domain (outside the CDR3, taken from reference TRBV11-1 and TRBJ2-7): EAEVAQSPRYKITEKSQAVAFWCDPISGHATLYWYRQILGQGPELLVQFQDESVVDDSQLPKDRFSAERLKGVDSTLKIQPAELGDSAMYLCASSTGTSGTYEQYFGPGTRLTVT.

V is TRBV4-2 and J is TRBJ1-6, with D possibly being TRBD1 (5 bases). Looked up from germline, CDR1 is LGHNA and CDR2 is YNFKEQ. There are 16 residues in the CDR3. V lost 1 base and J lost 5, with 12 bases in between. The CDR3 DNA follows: TGTGCCAGCAGCCAAGGCGGTGGCAGGGATAATTCACCCCTCCACTTT. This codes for CASSQGGGRDNSPLHF.

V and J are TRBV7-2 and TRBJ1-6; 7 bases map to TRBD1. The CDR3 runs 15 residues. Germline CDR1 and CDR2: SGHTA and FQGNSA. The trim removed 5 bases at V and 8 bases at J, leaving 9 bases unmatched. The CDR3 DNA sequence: TGTGCCAGCAGCCCTGTGGGACAGAAGGATTCACCCCTCCACTTT. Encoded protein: CASSPVGQKDSPLHF.

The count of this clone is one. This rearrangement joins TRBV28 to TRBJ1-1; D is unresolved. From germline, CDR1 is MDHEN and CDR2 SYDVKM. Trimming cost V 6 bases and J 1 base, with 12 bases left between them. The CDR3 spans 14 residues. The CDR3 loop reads CASSPRDTNTEAFF. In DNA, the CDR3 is TGTGCCAGCAGCCCCCGGGATACGAACACTGAAGCTTTCTTT.

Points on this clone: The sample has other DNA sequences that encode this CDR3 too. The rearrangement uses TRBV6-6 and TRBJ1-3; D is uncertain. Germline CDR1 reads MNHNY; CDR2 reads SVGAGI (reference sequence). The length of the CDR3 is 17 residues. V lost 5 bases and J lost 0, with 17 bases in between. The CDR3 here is CASSPRGALSSGNTIYF. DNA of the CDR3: TGTGCCAGCAGTCCACGCGGAGCTTTAAGCTCTGGAAACACCATATATTTT.

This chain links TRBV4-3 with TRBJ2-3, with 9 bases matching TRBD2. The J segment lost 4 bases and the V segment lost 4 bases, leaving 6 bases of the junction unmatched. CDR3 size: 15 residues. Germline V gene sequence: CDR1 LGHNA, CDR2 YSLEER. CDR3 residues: CASSPVRGGADTQYF. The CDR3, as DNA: TGCGCCAGCAGCCCAGTGCGGGGGGGGGCAGATACGCAGTATTTT.

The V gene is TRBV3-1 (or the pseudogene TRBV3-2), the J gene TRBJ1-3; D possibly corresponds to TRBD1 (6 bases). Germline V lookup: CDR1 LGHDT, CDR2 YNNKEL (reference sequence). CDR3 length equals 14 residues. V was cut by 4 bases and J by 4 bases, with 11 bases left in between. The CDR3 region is CASSPRDNGNTIYF. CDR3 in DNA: TGTGCCAGCAGCCCAAGGGACAACGGAAACACCATATATTTT.